This paragraph reports one T cell receptor beta chain. The antigen remains undetermined. These data belong to a study of CXCR3-negative and CXCR3-positive naive CD8 T cells. About the research overall: Roughly 1.5 +/- 0.3 million TRB reads came from each library, giving about 130 million in total. Study-level findings and limits: The study found comparably high diversity in both naive subsets and much lower diversity in memory CD8+ cells. Memory cells showed distinct TRBV-TRBJ patterns, while the two naive subsets matched.

The authors made the TRB cDNA libraries by 5' RACE using UMI labels. TCRdb reprocessed the 5' RACE reads and stores each CDR3 protein as one record, lacking DNA. Listed are several thousand distinct CDR3 sequences; about 1.5% falls within the top ten. The germline CDR1 and CDR2 sequences are SEHNR and FQNEAQ (reference sequence). The CDR3 runs 15 residues. Sequences were obtained from naive CXCR3- CD8+ T cells from blood. As for subset: CD45RO-CCR7+CD27+CD95- naive CD8+ T cells lacking CXCR3 (TNR3-). The receptor's source is a human donor in good health. Some clones in this sample may be carry-over from other donors' samples. V is TRBV7-9 and J is TRBJ1-4; TCRdb's D gene call, TRBD1, goes unchecked for lack of DNA. The CDR3 here is CASSHKPGDTEKLFF.